This TCR beta chain was identified in a study of graft-versus-host responses after intestinal transplantation. As for the study in general: Among the recipients, transplants were multivisceral, liver-intestinal, or isolated intestinal. All of the recipients had induction that used anti-thymocyte globulin, then tacrolimus and steroids for about 3 years. Study results and caveats: GvH clones appeared in recipient marrow, some first in ileum or blood.

For this clone: Its antigen is as yet unknown.

V was trimmed by 4 bases and J by 3 bases, leaving 16 bases between them. CDR1 and CDR2 from the germline V gene are SGHRS and YFSETQ. The CDR3 totals 15 residues. Sequenced by immunoSEQ multiplex PCR; TCRdb stores in-frame clones only, minus some. This sample has fewer than 55,000 clones, with 85% to 95% found just once. Here the sequenced sample was unstimulated CD8+ T cells sorted from spleen or lymph node cells, taken before transplant. This rearrangement joins TRBV5-1 to TRBJ1-2; weak D call: TRBD1 (6 bases). The source of this sequence is a human donor who was the organ donor for an intestinal transplant. CDR3 loop: CASSPRRGMDYGYTF. The CDR3 nucleotides read TGCGCCAGCAGCCCCCGGAGGGGGATGGACTATGGCTACACCTTC.